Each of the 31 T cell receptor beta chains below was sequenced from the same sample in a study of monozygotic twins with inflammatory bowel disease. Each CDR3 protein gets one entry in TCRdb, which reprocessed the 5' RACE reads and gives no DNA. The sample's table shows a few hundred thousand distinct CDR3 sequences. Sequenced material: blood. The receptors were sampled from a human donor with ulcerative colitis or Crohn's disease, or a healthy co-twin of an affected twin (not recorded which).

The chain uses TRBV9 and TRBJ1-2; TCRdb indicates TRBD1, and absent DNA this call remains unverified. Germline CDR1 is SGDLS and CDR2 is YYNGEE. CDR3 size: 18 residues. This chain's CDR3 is CASSFTPEGQLSNYGYTF.

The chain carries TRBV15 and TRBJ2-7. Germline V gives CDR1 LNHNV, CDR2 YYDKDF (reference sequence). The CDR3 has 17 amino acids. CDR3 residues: CATSRERFRRKNDEQYF.

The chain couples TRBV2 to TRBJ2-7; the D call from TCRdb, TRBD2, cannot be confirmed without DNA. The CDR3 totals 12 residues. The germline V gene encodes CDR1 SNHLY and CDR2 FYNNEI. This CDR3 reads CASSGSGASPYF.

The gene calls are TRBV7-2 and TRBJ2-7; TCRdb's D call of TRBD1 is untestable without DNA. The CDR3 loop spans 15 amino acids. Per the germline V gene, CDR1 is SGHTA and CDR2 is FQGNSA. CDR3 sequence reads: CASSLGQGLFYEQYF.

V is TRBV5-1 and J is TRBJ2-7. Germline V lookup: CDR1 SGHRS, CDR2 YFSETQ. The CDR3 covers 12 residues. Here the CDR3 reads CASSTENYEQYF.

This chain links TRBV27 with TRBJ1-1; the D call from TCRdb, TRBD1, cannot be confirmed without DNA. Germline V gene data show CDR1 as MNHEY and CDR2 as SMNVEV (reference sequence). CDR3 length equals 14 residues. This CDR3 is CASSLGQAYRVAFF.

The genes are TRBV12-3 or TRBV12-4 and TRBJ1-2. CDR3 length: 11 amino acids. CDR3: CASSVGQGYTF.

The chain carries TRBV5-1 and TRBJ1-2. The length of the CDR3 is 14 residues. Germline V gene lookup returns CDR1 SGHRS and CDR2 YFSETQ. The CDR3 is CASSWGQGSDGYTF.

The CDR3 sequence is CAISDLGQGQPQHF. The chain joins TRBV10-3 to TRBJ1-5; the D call from TCRdb, TRBD1, cannot be confirmed without DNA. CDR1 is ENHRY, CDR2 SYGVKD, per germline. The CDR3 is made up of 14 amino acids.

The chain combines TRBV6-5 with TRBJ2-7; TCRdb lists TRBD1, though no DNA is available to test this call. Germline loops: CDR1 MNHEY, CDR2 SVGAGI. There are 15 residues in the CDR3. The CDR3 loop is CASSYPGASSYEQYF.

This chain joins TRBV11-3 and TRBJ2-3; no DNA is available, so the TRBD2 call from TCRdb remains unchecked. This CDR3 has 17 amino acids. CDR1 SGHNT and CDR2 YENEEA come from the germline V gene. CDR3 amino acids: CASSLDGSGGSTDTQYF.

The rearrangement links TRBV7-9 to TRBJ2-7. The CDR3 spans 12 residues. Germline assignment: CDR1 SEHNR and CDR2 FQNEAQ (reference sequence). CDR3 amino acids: CASSLVPDEQYF.

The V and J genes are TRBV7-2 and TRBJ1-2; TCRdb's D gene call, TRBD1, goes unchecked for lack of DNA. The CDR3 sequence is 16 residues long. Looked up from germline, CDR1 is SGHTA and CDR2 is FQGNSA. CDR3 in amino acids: CASSSRTGRYNYGYTF.

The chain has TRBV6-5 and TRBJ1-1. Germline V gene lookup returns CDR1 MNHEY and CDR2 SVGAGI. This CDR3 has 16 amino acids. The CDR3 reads CASSYSAFSLNTEAFF.

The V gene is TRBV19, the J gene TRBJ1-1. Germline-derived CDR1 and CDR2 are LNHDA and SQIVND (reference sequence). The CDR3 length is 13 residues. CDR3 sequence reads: CASSMIPNTEAFF.

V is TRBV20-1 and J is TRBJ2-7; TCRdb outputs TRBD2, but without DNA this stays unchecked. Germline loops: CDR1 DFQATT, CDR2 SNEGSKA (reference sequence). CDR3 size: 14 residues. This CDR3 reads CSATGLAGGYEQYF.

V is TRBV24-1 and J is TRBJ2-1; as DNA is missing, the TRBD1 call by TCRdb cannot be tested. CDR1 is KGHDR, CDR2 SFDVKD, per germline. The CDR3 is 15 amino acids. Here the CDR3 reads CATSDSGTANNEQFF.

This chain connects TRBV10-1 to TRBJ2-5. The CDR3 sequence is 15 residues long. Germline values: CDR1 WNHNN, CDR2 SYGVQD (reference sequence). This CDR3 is CASSESNRAGETQYF.

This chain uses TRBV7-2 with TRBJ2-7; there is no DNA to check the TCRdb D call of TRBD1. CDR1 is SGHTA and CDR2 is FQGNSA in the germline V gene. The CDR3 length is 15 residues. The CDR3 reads CASSLPDRAGYEQYF.

CDR3 region: CASSLGVGRTEAFF. The chain couples TRBV5-1 to TRBJ1-1. The CDR3 covers 14 residues. From germline, CDR1 is SGHRS and CDR2 YFSETQ.

This CDR3 reads CASSTLQGAGTEAFF. V and J are TRBV5-1 and TRBJ1-1; absent DNA, TCRdb's TRBD1 call cannot be checked. CDR3 length: 15 residues. CDR1 is SGHRS and CDR2 is YFSETQ in the germline V gene.

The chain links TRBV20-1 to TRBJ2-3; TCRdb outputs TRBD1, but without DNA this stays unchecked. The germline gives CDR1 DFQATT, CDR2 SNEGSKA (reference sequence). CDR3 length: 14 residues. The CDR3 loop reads CSAHIDTGDDTQYF.

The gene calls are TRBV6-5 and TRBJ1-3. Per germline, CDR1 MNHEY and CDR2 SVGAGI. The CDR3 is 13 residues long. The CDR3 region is CASRMSERNTIYF.

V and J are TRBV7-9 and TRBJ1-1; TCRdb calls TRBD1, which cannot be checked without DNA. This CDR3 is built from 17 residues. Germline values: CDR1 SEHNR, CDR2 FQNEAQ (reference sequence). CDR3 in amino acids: CASSFGTPAVRGTEAFF.

The CDR3 here is CASSVDYNEQFF. This sequence joins TRBV2 and TRBJ2-1. The CDR3 has 12 amino acids. Germline V CDR1 and CDR2: SNHLY, FYNNEI.

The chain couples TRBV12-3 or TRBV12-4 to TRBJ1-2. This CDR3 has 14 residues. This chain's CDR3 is CASSFRASNYGYTF.

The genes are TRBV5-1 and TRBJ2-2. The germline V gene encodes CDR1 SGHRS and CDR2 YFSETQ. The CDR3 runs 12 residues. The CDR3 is CASISYTGELFF.

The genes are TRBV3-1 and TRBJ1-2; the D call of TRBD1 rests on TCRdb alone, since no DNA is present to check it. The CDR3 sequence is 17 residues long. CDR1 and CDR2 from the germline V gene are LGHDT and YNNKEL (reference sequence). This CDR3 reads CASSQWGTGTANYGYTF.

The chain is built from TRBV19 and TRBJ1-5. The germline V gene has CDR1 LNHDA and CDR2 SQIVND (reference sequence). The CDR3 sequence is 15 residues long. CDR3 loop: CASSLKFRFLGPQHF. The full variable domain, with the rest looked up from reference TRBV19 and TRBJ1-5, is DGGITQSPKYLFRKEGQNVTLSCEQNLNHDAMYWYRQDPGQGLRLIYYSQIVNDFQKGDIAEGYSVSREKKESFPLTVTSAQKNPTAFYLCASSLKFRFLGPQHFGDGTRLSIL.

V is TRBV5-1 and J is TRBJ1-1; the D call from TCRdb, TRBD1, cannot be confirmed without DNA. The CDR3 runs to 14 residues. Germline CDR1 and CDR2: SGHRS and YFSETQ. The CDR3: CASNLGGLNTEAFF.

Here the CDR3 reads CASSAFSTGQGSGTGELFF. This chain uses TRBV18 with TRBJ2-2; TCRdb's D call of TRBD1 is untestable without DNA. The CDR3 has 19 residues. CDR1 is KGHSH, CDR2 LQKENI, per germline.